This TCR beta chain originates from a study of STAT5B mutations in CD4+ large granular lymphocyte leukemia. This CDR3 spans 14 amino acids. Germline V gene sequence: CDR1 SGHKS, CDR2 YYEKEE (reference sequence). V dropped 0 bases and J dropped 4 bases, with 10 bases sitting between them. Assay used: immunoSEQ multiplex PCR; TCRdb lists only in-frame clones, some missing. The sample lists about 24,000 clones, 72% occurring once. Sequenced material: CD4+ T cells from blood buffy coats. This clonotype was sampled from a human donor in good health. This rearrangement joins TRBV5-5 to TRBJ1-2; D is undetermined. CDR3 amino acids: CASSLVGQLYGYTF. The CDR3 DNA sequence: TGTGCCAGCAGCTTGGTCGGTCAGCTCTATGGCTACACCTTC.